This T cell receptor beta chain was observed in a study of shared clonotypes between healthy human individuals. Study findings and constraints: Rarefaction demonstrated incomplete sorted-subset sequencing despite large depth. Generally, naive subsets (rather than memory subsets) showed larger estimated richness.

CDR1 is SQVTM, CDR2 ANQGSEA, per germline. This CDR3 region has 13 residues. Trimming removed 4 bases from V and 8 bases from J; junction bases left unmatched: 10. Sorted-subset replicate PCR reactions contained roughly 200 ng DNA, corresponding to roughly 29,000 T cell genomes. Here immunoSEQ multiplex PCR was the method, and the copy in TCRdb shows in-frame clones only, minus some. The sample has 1.4 million to 1.5 million clones, more than 95% seen once; the top ten hold 0.95% to 1.5%. Concerning this clone itself: The antigen is not known.

The rearrangement joins TRBV29-1 to TRBJ1-2; 7 bases match TRBD1. Sequencing was done on a sample of naive CD4+ T cells sorted from blood. The subset here: CD45RA+ positively selected. This TCR came from a man aged 30 to 45 in good health. In DNA, the CDR3 is TGCAGCGTTGGGGGTCAGGGACAGCAGGGCTACACCTTC. Its translation is CSVGGQGQQGYTF.